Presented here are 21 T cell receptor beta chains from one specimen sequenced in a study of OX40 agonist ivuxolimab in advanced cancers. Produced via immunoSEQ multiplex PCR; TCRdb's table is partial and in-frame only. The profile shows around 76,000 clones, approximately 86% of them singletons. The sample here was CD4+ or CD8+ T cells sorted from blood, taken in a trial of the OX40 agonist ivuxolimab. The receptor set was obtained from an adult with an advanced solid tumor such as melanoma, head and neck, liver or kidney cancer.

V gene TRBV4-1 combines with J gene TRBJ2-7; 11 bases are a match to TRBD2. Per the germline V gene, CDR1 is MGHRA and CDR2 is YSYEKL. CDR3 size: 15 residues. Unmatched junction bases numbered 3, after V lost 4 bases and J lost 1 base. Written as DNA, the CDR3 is TGCGCCAGCAGCCGACTAGCGGGAAATTCCTACGAGCAGTACTTC. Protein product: CASSRLAGNSYEQYF.

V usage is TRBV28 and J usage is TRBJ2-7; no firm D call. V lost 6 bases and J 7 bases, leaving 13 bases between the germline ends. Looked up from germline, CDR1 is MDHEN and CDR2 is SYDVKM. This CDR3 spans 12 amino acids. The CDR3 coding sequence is TGTGCCAGCAGGGGGTTTAAATTAGAGCAGTACTTC. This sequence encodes CASRGFKLEQYF.

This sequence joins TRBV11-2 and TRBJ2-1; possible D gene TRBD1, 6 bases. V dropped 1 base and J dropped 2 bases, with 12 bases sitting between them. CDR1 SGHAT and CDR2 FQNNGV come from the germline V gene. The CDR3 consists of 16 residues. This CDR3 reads CASSLVLGQTYNEQFF. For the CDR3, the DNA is TGTGCCAGCAGCTTAGTTTTGGGACAAACCTACAATGAGCAGTTCTTC.

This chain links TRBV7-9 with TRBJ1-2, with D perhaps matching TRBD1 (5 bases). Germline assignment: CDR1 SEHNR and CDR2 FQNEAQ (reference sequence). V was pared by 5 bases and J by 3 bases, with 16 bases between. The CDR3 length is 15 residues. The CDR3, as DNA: TGTGCCAGCAGCAGAGCAGGGATGGGGGACTATGGCTACACCTTC. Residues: CASSRAGMGDYGYTF.

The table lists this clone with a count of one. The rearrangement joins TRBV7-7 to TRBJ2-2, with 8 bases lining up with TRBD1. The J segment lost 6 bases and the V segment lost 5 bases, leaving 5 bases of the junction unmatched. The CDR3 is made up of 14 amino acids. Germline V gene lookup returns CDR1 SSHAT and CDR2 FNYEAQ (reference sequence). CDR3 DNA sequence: TGTGCCAGCAGCCAGACAGGGGTGGCCGGGGAGCTGTTTTTT. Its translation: CASSQTGVAGELFF.

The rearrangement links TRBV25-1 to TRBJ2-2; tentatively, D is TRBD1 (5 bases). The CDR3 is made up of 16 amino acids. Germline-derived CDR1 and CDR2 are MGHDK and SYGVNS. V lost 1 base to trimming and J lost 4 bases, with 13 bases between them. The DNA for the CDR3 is TGTGCCAGCAGTGAATCGGGCAGGGTGTCCACCGGGGAGCTGTTTTTT. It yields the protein CASSESGRVSTGELFF.

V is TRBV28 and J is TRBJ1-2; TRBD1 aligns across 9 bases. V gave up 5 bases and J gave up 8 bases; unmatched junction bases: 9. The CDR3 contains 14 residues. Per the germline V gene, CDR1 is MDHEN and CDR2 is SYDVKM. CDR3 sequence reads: CASSPGTGIRGYTF. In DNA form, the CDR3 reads TGTGCCAGCAGTCCCGGGACAGGGATAAGGGGCTACACCTTC.

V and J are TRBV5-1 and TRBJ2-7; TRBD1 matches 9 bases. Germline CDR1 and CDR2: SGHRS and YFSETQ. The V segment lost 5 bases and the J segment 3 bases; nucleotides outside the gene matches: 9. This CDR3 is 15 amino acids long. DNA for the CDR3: TGCGCCAGCAGATTAGCCGGGACAGGGATCTACGAGCAGTACTTC. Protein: CASRLAGTGIYEQYF.

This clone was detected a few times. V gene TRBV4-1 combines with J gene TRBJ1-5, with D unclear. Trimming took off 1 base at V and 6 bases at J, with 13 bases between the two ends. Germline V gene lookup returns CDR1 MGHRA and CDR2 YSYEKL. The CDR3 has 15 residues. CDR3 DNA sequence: TGCGCCAGCAGCCAAGGTGGTTCGGGAGGTCAGCCCCAGCATTTT. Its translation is CASSQGGSGGQPQHF.

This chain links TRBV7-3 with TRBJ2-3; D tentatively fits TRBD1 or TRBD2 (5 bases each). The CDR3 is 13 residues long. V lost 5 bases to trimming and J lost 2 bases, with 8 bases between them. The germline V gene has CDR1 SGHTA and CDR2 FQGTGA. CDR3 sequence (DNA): TGTGCCAGCAGCCGGGACCACACAGATACGCAGTATTTT. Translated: CASSRDHTDTQYF.

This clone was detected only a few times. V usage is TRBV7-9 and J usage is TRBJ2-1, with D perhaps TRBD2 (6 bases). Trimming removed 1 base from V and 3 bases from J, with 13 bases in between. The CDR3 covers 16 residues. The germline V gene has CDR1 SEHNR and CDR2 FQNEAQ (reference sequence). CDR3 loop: CASSLVGSGFYNEQFF. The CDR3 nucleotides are TGTGCCAGCAGCTTAGTCGGTAGCGGATTCTACAATGAGCAGTTCTTC.

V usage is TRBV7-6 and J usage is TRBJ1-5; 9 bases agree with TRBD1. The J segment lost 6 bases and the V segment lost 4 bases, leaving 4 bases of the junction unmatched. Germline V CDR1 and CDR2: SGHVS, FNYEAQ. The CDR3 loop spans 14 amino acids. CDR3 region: CASSSTQGAQPQHF. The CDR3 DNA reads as TGTGCCAGCAGCTCTACACAGGGGGCTCAGCCCCAGCATTTT. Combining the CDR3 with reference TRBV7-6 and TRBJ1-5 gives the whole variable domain GAGVSQSPRYKVTKRGQDVALRCDPISGHVSLYWYRQALGQGPEFLTYFNYEAQQDKSGLPNDRFSAERPEGSISTLTIQRTEQRDSAMYRCASSSTQGAQPQHFGDGTRLSIL.

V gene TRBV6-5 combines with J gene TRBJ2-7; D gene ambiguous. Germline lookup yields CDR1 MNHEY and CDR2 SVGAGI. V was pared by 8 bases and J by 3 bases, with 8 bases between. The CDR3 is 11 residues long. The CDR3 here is CASGSYYEQYF. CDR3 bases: TGTGCCAGCGGTTCGTACTACGAGCAGTACTTC.

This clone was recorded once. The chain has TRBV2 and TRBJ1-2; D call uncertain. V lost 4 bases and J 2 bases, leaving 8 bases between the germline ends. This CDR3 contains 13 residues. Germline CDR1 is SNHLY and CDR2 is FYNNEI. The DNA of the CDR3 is TGTGCCAGCAGTGGCCACGGGAACTATGGCTACACCTTC. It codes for CASSGHGNYGYTF.

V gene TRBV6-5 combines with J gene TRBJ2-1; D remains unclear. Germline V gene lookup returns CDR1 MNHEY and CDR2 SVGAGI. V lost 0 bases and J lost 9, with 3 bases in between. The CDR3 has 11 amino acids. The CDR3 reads CASSYSFEQFF. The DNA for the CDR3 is TGTGCCAGCAGTTACTCGTTTGAGCAGTTCTTC.

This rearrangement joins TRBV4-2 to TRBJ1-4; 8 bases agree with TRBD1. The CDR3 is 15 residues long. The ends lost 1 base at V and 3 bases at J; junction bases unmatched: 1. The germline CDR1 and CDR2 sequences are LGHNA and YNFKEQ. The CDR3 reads CASSQADRANEKLFF. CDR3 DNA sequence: TGTGCCAGCAGCCAAGCGGACAGGGCTAATGAAAAACTGTTTTTT.

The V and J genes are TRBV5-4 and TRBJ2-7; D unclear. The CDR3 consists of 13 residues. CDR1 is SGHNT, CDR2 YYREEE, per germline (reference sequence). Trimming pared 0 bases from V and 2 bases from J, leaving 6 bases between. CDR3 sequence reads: CASSLGSTYEQYF. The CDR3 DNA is TGTGCCAGCAGCTTGGGCTCAACCTACGAGCAGTACTTC.

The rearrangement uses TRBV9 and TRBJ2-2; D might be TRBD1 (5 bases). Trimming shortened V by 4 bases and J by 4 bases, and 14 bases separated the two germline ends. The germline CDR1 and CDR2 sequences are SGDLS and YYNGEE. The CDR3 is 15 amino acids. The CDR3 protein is CASSPKGVGTGELFF. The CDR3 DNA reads TGTGCCAGCAGCCCTAAAGGGGTGGGCACCGGGGAGCTGTTTTTT.

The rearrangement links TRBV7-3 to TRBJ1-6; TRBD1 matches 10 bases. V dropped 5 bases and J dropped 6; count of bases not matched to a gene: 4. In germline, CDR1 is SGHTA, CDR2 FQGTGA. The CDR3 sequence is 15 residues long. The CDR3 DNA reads TGTGCCAGCAGCATTGGACAGGGGGGTAATTCACCCCTCCACTTT. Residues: CASSIGQGGNSPLHF.

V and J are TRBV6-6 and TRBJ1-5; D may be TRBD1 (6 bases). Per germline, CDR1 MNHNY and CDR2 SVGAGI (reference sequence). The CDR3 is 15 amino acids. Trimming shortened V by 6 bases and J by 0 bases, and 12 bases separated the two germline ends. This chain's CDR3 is CASRLLQGSNQPQHF. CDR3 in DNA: TGTGCCAGCAGACTTTTACAGGGTAGCAATCAGCCCCAGCATTTT.

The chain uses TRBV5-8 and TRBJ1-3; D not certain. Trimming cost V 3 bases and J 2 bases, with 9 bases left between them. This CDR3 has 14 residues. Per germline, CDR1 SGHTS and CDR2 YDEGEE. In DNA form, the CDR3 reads TGTGCCAGCAGCTGGGCTGGCCCTGGAAACACCATATATTTT. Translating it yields CASSWAGPGNTIYF.